This entry describes one T cell receptor beta chain. The data are from a study of OX40 agonist ivuxolimab in advanced cancers. Assay: immunoSEQ multiplex PCR; the TCRdb copy retains only in-frame clones and omits some. There are more than 80,000 clones in the sample; about 89% occur only once, and about 7.6% lies in the top ten. V lost 1 base, J lost 6 bases, and 13 bases stayed unmatched. This CDR3 has 17 amino acids. CDR1 is MDHEN, CDR2 SYDVKM, per germline. The sequence derives from an adult with an advanced solid tumor such as melanoma, head and neck, liver or kidney cancer. The sequencing here drew on CD4+ or CD8+ T cells sorted from blood, taken in a trial of the OX40 agonist ivuxolimab. This sequence joins TRBV28 and TRBJ2-7; 9 bases match TRBD1. The CDR3 DNA follows: TGTGCCAGCAGTTTATTGGGACAGGGTTTTGTTAGCTCCGAGCAGTACTTC. The encoded protein is CASSLLGQGFVSSEQYF.